The 32 T cell receptor beta chains listed next were all sequenced from one sample in a study of response to subunit inactivated influenza vaccine. One entry per CDR3 protein, called by TCRdb with MiXCR from the RT-PCR reads. In the table there are about 570,000 distinct CDR3 sequences, about 11% of which are singletons. These same data were also listed under a study on T cells expressing NK-cell markers. As reported in that work: It was by 5'RACE template switching with UMIs that TCR beta cDNA was made.

Sequencing was performed on PBMCs from blood, taken on the day of vaccination. All receptors derive from a man in his fifties who received an inactivated influenza vaccine.

The sample holds many counts of this clonotype. This chain connects TRBV5-1 to TRBJ2-1, with D hard to call. V gave up 0 bases and J gave up 4 bases, with 11 bases separating them. The CDR3 length is 15 residues. Per the germline V gene, CDR1 is SGHRS and CDR2 is YFSETQ. The CDR3: CASSLGLRPYNEQFF. The CDR3 coding sequence is TGCGCCAGCAGCTTGGGACTCCGTCCTTACAATGAGCAGTTCTTC.

The table lists this clonotype with a few counts. The rearrangement uses TRBV25-1 and TRBJ1-1, with D perhaps matching TRBD1 (6 bases). The CDR3 is 14 amino acids. Looked up from germline, CDR1 is MGHDK and CDR2 is SYGVNS. The V gene lost 4 bases and the J gene lost 3 bases, with 12 bases spanning the gap. CDR3 nucleotides: TGTGCCAGCAGTGGTTCAGGGGCCTACACTGAAGCTTTCTTT. It is translated as CASSGSGAYTEAFF.

The chain employs TRBV7-9 and TRBJ1-1; 10 bases fit TRBD1. Germline loops: CDR1 SEHNR, CDR2 FQNEAQ (reference sequence). This CDR3 contains 15 residues. The junction had 6 bases not matched to a gene; V was cut back by 4 bases and J by 4 bases. CDR3: CASSSGTGVTTEAFF. Here the CDR3 DNA reads TGTGCCAGCAGCTCCGGGACAGGGGTTACCACTGAAGCTTTCTTT.

This clonotype turned up a few times. The chain recombines TRBV20-1 with TRBJ2-1, with 8 bases fitting TRBD2. After removal of 6 bases from V and 6 bases from J, the junction contained 10 bases not matched to a gene. CDR1 DFQATT and CDR2 SNEGSKA come from the germline V gene (reference sequence). The CDR3 extends over 14 amino acids. CDR3 nucleotide sequence: TGCAGTGCCATGGCGCCTAGCGGGCTCAATGAGCAGTTCTTC. It is translated as CSAMAPSGLNEQFF.

The chain couples TRBV6-5 to TRBJ2-7; D remains ambiguous. Germline CDR1 and CDR2: MNHEY and SVGAGI. The CDR3 loop spans 13 amino acids. The V gene lost 3 bases and the J gene lost 1 base, with 7 bases spanning the gap. DNA for the CDR3: TGTGCCAGCAGTTATTCCGAGTCCTACGAGCAGTACTTC. Translating it yields CASSYSESYEQYF.

This rearrangement joins TRBV6-5 to TRBJ2-7; D may be TRBD1 or TRBD2 (6 bases each). This CDR3 contains 11 residues. V was trimmed by 6 bases and J by 9 bases, leaving 12 bases between them. Germline V lookup: CDR1 MNHEY, CDR2 SVGAGI. Here the CDR3 DNA reads TGTGCCAGCAGATCACGGGGGCTGCAGTACTTC. Translation: CASRSRGLQYF.

This clonotype was seen a few times. The J gene is TRBJ1-4, the V gene TRBV4-3; D might be TRBD1 (6 bases). The germline gives CDR1 LGHNA, CDR2 YSLEER. V lost 3 bases, J lost 8 bases, and 16 bases lay in between. The CDR3 is made up of 15 amino acids. The chain's CDR3 is CASSHSLGAMEKLFF. In nucleotides, the CDR3 is TGCGCCAGCAGCCATAGTCTGGGGGCTATGGAAAAACTGTTTTTT.

The V call is TRBV4-2, the J call TRBJ1-2, with TRBD1 matching 8 bases. Germline V gives CDR1 LGHNA, CDR2 YNFKEQ. V was pared by 0 bases and J by 8 bases, with 8 bases of the junction left unmatched. This CDR3 is 15 amino acids long. DNA of the CDR3: TGTGCCAGCAGCCAAGATCACCTGCGACAGGGGGGCTACACCTTC. This translates into CASSQDHLRQGGYTF.

This clonotype was seen more than once but under ten times. The chain uses TRBV7-9 and TRBJ2-7; 8 bases line up with TRBD1. Per germline, CDR1 SEHNR and CDR2 FQNEAQ (reference sequence). V was clipped by 5 bases and J by 2 bases; unmatched bases: 11. CDR3 length: 16 amino acids. CDR3 nucleotide sequence: TGTGCCAGCAGCCTAAAACAGGGGGAGAGAACCTACGAGCAGTACTTC. This translates into CASSLKQGERTYEQYF.

The CDR3 DNA reads TGCAGTGCTAGAGATTCTTTTAGGACAGATACGCAGTATTTT. This gives the protein CSARDSFRTDTQYF. V and J are TRBV20-1 and TRBJ2-3; D not resolved. This CDR3 region has 14 residues. CDR1 and CDR2 from the germline V gene are DFQATT and SNEGSKA (reference sequence). The V end lost 0 bases, the J end lost 3 bases, and 10 bases lay between the germline ends.

The chain recombines TRBV29-1 with TRBJ2-7; D is ambiguous. Germline V gene data show CDR1 as SQVTM and CDR2 as ANQGSEA. Trimming left V 7 bases short and J 6 bases short, with 16 bases between. The CDR3 covers 12 residues. The CDR3 reads CSAIDGLSEQYF. In nucleotides, the CDR3 is TGCAGCGCCATTGATGGATTATCCGAGCAGTACTTC.

This clonotype was recorded at least ten times. The gene calls are TRBV12-3 or TRBV12-4 and TRBJ2-2; D not certain. This CDR3 has 13 residues. Trimming removed 5 bases at V and 3 bases at J, with 7 bases between. DNA for the CDR3: TGTGCCAGCAGTCCAGTTTACACCGGGGAGCTGTTTTTT. This codes for CASSPVYTGELFF.

The rearrangement uses TRBV4-1 and TRBJ2-7; no reliable D call. V was shortened by 3 bases and J by 3 bases, with 9 bases between the two germline ends. Germline CDR1 reads MGHRA; CDR2 reads YSYEKL. This CDR3 spans 13 amino acids. CDR3: CASSQWLNYEQYF. CDR3 in DNA: TGCGCCAGCAGCCAGTGGTTAAACTACGAGCAGTACTTC.

This rearrangement joins TRBV18 to TRBJ2-3; TRBD1 is a possible D gene (5 bases). Looked up from germline, CDR1 is KGHSH and CDR2 is LQKENI. The CDR3 has 15 residues. Trimming took off 1 base at V and 0 bases at J, with 8 bases between the two ends. The CDR3 sequence: CASSPQGFSTDTQYF. CDR3 bases: TGTGCCAGCTCACCACAGGGGTTCAGCACAGATACGCAGTATTTT. Together with reference TRBV18 and TRBJ2-3, the CDR3 gives the full variable domain: NAGVMQNPRHLVRRRGQEARLRCSPMKGHSHVYWYRQLPEEGLKFMVYLQKENIIDESGMPKERFSAEFPKEGPSILRIQQVVRGDSAAYFCASSPQGFSTDTQYFGPGTRLTVL.

This clonotype was seen a few times. The V and J genes are TRBV9 and TRBJ1-2, with D possibly TRBD1 on 6 matching bases. The germline V gene encodes CDR1 SGDLS and CDR2 YYNGEE. The length of the CDR3 is 16 residues. V gave up 8 bases and J gave up 1 base, with 21 bases separating them. As DNA, the CDR3 is TGTGCCAGTAAAGGTGGGGGGCTGTGGGATAACTATGGCTACACCTTC. This translates into CASKGGGLWDNYGYTF.

Remarks on this clonotype: Being one base from a much bigger clone, this may be a read error. The V gene is TRBV20-1, the J gene TRBJ1-5; maybe TRBD1 (5 bases). The germline V gene encodes CDR1 DFQATT and CDR2 SNEGSKA (reference sequence). This CDR3 spans 13 amino acids. CDR3 protein: CSATRQPNQPKHF. The CDR3 DNA reads as TGCAGTGCTACCCGACAGCCCAATCAGCCCAAGCATTTT.

This clonotype has ten or more counts. V and J are TRBV7-9 and TRBJ2-1, with D maybe TRBD1 (5 bases). CDR3 length: 11 residues. Germline-derived CDR1 and CDR2 are SEHNR and FQNEAQ (reference sequence). Trimming took off 5 bases at V and 13 bases at J, with 12 bases between the two ends. CDR3: CASSVGPFQFF. The DNA for the CDR3 is TGTGCCAGCAGCGTGGGGCCCTTTCAGTTCTTC.

This clonotype has just a few counts. The gene calls are TRBV7-2 and TRBJ2-3; weak D call: TRBD2 (6 bases). V was cut by 2 bases and J by 6 bases, with 18 bases left in between. CDR3 length equals 16 residues. Looked up from germline, CDR1 is SGHTA and CDR2 is FQGNSA. CDR3 coding DNA: TGTGCCAGCAGCTTATTTAGCGGAGCTAGCAGGGATACGCAGTATTTT. Amino acid sequence: CASSLFSGASRDTQYF.

In this sample, this clonotype turned up a few times. V gene TRBV7-2 combines with J gene TRBJ1-5; possible D gene TRBD1, 6 bases. CDR1 is SGHTA, CDR2 FQGNSA, per germline. Trimming pared 4 bases from V and 6 bases from J, leaving 10 bases between. The CDR3 contains 13 residues. The CDR3, as DNA: TGTGCCAGCAGCTCCCAGGGGAGTCAGCCCCAGCATTTT. Its protein is CASSSQGSQPQHF.

This clonotype has just a few counts. The chain joins TRBV7-9 to TRBJ2-5, with D tentatively TRBD1 (5 bases). This CDR3 spans 12 amino acids. Germline V gives CDR1 SEHNR, CDR2 FQNEAQ (reference sequence). V was trimmed by 4 bases and J by 8 bases, leaving 11 bases between them. CDR3 bases: TGTGCCAGCAGCTCCCAGGGTGTAACCCAGTACTTC. It encodes CASSSQGVTQYF.

This clonotype has a handful of counts. The rearrangement uses TRBV12-3 or TRBV12-4 and TRBJ2-3; D may be TRBD1 or TRBD2 (5 bases each). The CDR3 runs to 14 residues. Trimming cost V 7 bases and J 2 bases, with 13 bases left between them. This CDR3 reads CASTYRDHTDTQYF. The CDR3, as DNA: TGTGCCAGCACTTACCGGGACCACACAGATACGCAGTATTTT.

Details on this clonotype: A read error is possible here, since a much larger clone lies one base away. This chain links TRBV6-2 or TRBV6-3 with TRBJ1-2; D gene ambiguous. V lost 10 bases to trimming and J lost 4 bases, with 13 bases between them. The germline V gene encodes CDR1 MNHEY and CDR2 SVGEGT. The CDR3 extends over 12 amino acids. CDR3 protein: CATCAWGYGYTF. The DNA of the CDR3 is TGTGCCACCTGCGCCTGGGGCTATGGCTACACCTTC.

The rearrangement uses TRBV15 and TRBJ2-4; D remains unclear. This CDR3 region has 14 residues. Germline V gene lookup returns CDR1 LNHNV and CDR2 YYDKDF (reference sequence). V dropped 1 base and J dropped 3 bases, with 7 bases sitting between them. The CDR3 reads CATSRGLGKNIQYF. The CDR3, as DNA: TGTGCCACCAGCAGAGGGTTGGGCAAAAACATTCAGTACTTC.

This chain links TRBV30 with TRBJ1-6; D ambiguous. Germline CDR1 and CDR2: GTSNPN and SVGIG (reference sequence). This CDR3 comprises 13 residues. The ends were cut back, 2 bases at V and 3 bases at J, with 5 bases in the middle. CDR3 residues: CAWSYYYNSPLHF. In DNA form, the CDR3 reads TGTGCCTGGAGTTACTACTATAATTCACCCCTCCACTTT.

Regarding this clonotype: One end of the junction fails to match germline, which may point to a read error. The V and J genes are TRBV5-1 and TRBJ2-1; perhaps TRBD1 as D (6 bases). The CDR3 sequence is 15 residues long. Germline CDR1 reads SGHRS; CDR2 reads YFSETQ. CDR3 coding DNA: TGCGCCAGCAGCCTACAGGGTAATCAATACAATGAGCAGCTCTTC. Its translation is CASSLQGNQYNEQLF.

The chain links TRBV7-9 to TRBJ2-1; TRBD1 is a possible D gene (5 bases). The CDR3 runs to 12 residues. Trimming cost V 5 bases and J 13 bases, with 15 bases left between them. Per the germline V gene, CDR1 is SEHNR and CDR2 is FQNEAQ (reference sequence). CDR3 region: CASSPTTEVQFF. The CDR3 DNA reads TGTGCCAGCAGCCCAACGACAGAGGTCCAGTTCTTC.

This clonotype has ten or more counts. The chain joins TRBV28 to TRBJ2-1; TRBD1 or TRBD2 may be the D gene (6 bases each). The CDR3 length is 13 residues. V gave up 7 bases and J gave up 2 bases, with 9 bases separating them. CDR1 and CDR2 (germline): MDHEN, SYDVKM. The CDR3 DNA is TGTGCCAGCAATGGGGGGCCCTACAATGAGCAGTTCTTC. Translation gives CASNGGPYNEQFF.

The rearrangement uses TRBV7-2 and TRBJ2-1, with TRBD1 identical over 8 bases. In germline, CDR1 is SGHTA, CDR2 FQGNSA. The CDR3 is 15 residues long. Unmatched junction bases numbered 5, after V lost 3 bases and J lost 4 bases. The CDR3 region has the DNA TGTGCCAGCAGCTTTGGACAGGGTAGTTACAATGAGCAGTTCTTC. It specifies CASSFGQGSYNEQFF.

The rearrangement joins TRBV4-3 to TRBJ2-7, with 7 bases matching TRBD2. The germline gives CDR1 LGHNA, CDR2 YSLEER. V gave up 0 bases and J gave up 4 bases; unmatched junction bases: 9. The CDR3 totals 16 residues. The CDR3, as DNA: TGCGCCAGCAGCCAAGAACCTCTCGCGGGAGCTTACGAGCAGTACTTC. Residues: CASSQEPLAGAYEQYF.

The gene calls are TRBV10-3 and TRBJ2-3; D call uncertain. The V end was cut by 0 bases, the J end by 2 bases, with 6 bases between. This CDR3 contains 14 residues. Germline V lookup: CDR1 ENHRY, CDR2 SYGVKD. CDR3 coding DNA: TGTGCCATCAGTGAGTCGAAGGACACAGATACGCAGTATTTT. It yields the protein CAISESKDTDTQYF.

This chain links TRBV20-1 with TRBJ2-1; tentatively, D is TRBD2 (6 bases). CDR3 length equals 15 residues. Germline CDR1 reads DFQATT; CDR2 reads SNEGSKA (reference sequence). Between the trimmed V and J ends, which lost 3 bases and 6 bases, there was a span of 18 bases. The CDR3 protein is CSARQGLTPFNEQFF. The CDR3 DNA reads TGCAGTGCTAGGCAGGGACTTACTCCTTTCAATGAGCAGTTCTTC.

The chain has TRBV3-1 and TRBJ2-1; maybe TRBD2 (5 bases). This CDR3 region has 16 residues. In germline, CDR1 is LGHDT, CDR2 YNNKEL (reference sequence). Trimming left V 0 bases short and J 4 bases short, with 13 bases between. The CDR3 DNA is TGTGCCAGCAGCCAAGATAGCGCTAGCAGATACAATGAGCAGTTCTTC. It specifies CASSQDSASRYNEQFF.